This T cell receptor (beta chain) was recovered during a study of blood T cell repertoires in COVID-19. Trimming shortened V by 11 bases and J by 7 bases, and 15 bases separated the two germline ends. CDR1 is MNHEY and CDR2 is SVGAGI in the germline V gene. This CDR3 is 13 amino acids long. In this sample, this clone turned up once. The method was immunoSEQ multiplex PCR; TCRdb's version includes in-frame clones alone and lacks a portion of them. The sample consists of some 70,000 clones, over 60% of them appearing once. The chain combines TRBV6-5 with TRBJ1-6; the D is unclear. What was sequenced was peripheral blood. The origin of this receptor is a man aged 60 to 75 with COVID-19, enrolled during active disease. CDR3 protein: CAGRVRGNSPLHF. CDR3 DNA: TGTGCCGGTCGGGTGCGGGGAAATTCACCCCTCCACTTT.